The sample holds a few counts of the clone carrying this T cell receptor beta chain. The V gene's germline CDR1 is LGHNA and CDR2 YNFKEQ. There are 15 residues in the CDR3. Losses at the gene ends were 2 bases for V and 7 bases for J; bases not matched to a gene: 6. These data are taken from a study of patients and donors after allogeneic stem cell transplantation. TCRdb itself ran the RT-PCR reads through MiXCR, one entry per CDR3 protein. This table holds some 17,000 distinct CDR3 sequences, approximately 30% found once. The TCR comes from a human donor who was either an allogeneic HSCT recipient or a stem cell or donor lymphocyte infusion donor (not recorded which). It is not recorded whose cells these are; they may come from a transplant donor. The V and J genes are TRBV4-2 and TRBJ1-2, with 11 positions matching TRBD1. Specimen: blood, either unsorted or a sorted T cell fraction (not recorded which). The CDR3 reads CASSQRGQGVRGYTF. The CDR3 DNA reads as TGTGCCAGCAGCCAACGGGGACAGGGGGTGCGTGGCTACACCTTC.